A single sample gave rise to the 18 T cell receptor beta chains below, sequenced in a study of CD8+ T cells in alopecia areata. Sequencing used cDNA as its template, made by extracting RNA and reverse transcribing it. Clones were read by immunoSEQ multiplex PCR, and TCRdb kept only the in-frame ones, dropping some. The table records under 300,000 clones, roughly two thirds of them present only once. The specimen comprised CD4+ T cells sorted from blood, sampled at week 0. The receptor set was obtained from a human donor with alopecia areata.

The rearrangement joins TRBV5-6 to TRBJ2-7; D is unclear. Germline CDR1 is SGHDT and CDR2 is YYEEEE. The CDR3 totals 14 residues. Trimming took off 3 bases at V and 2 bases at J, with 12 bases between the two ends. CDR3 DNA sequence: TGTGCCAGCAGCTCACTTAACACGCCCTACGAGCAGTACTTC. It translates to CASSSLNTPYEQYF.

This clone came up a few times. The chain links TRBV19 to TRBJ2-7; 11 bases agree with TRBD1. The CDR3 is 16 residues long. The junction had 7 bases not matched to a gene; V was cut back by 4 bases and J by 2 bases. Germline V lookup: CDR1 LNHDA, CDR2 SQIVND (reference sequence). CDR3 nucleotides: TGTGCCAGTAGTAATGGAGCGGGACAGGGGGCCTACGAGCAGTACTTC. This gives the protein CASSNGAGQGAYEQYF.

In this sample, this clone turned up a few times. The V call is TRBV29-1, the J call TRBJ1-1; D remains ambiguous. This CDR3 comprises 11 residues. V lost 4 bases and J 7 bases, leaving 10 bases between the germline ends. The V gene's germline CDR1 is SQVTM and CDR2 ANQGSEA. Here the CDR3 reads CSVVGPHEAFF. The DNA for the CDR3 is TGCAGCGTTGTTGGGCCACATGAAGCTTTCTTT.

The chain recombines TRBV9 with TRBJ2-1; no reliable D call. The CDR3 runs 13 residues. Deletions cut 0 bases from V and 9 bases from J, with 10 bases between. Germline CDR1 SGDLS, CDR2 YYNGEE. CDR3 in amino acids: CASSVGNLGEQFF. The CDR3 region has the DNA TGTGCCAGCAGCGTAGGTAATCTCGGTGAGCAGTTCTTC.

The chain employs TRBV30 and TRBJ1-1; TRBD1 might be the D (6 bases). Per the germline V gene, CDR1 is GTSNPN and CDR2 is SVGIG (reference sequence). This CDR3 comprises 14 residues. Trimming took off 0 bases at V and 5 bases at J, with 13 bases between the two ends. The CDR3 loop reads CAWSVRGAGTEAFF. Here the CDR3 DNA reads TGTGCCTGGAGTGTACGGGGGGCTGGTACTGAAGCTTTCTTT.

This chain uses TRBV25-1 with TRBJ2-2; D possibly matches TRBD1 or TRBD2 (6 bases each). The V and J ends lost 6 bases and 5 bases respectively, with 16 bases between them. Germline V CDR1 and CDR2: MGHDK, SYGVNS. The CDR3 sequence is 15 residues long. The CDR3 sequence is CASRPDQGRTGELFF. The DNA for the CDR3 is TGTGCCAGCAGACCCGACCAGGGGAGGACCGGGGAGCTGTTTTTT.

The genes are TRBV23-1 and TRBJ2-7; D gene unclear. TRBV23-1 is recorded as an ORF, its role being uncertain. The CDR3 is 11 residues long. V was clipped by 4 bases and J by 7 bases, with 8 bases between them. CDR3 DNA sequence: TGCGCCAGCAGTCCGACTTGGGAGCAGTACTTC. It specifies CASSPTWEQYF.

V is TRBV2 and J is TRBJ1-2, with D possibly TRBD1 on 5 matching bases. Germline-derived CDR1 and CDR2 are SNHLY and FYNNEI. CDR3 length: 13 residues. The V end was cut by 8 bases, the J end by 5 bases, with 15 bases between. The CDR3 coding sequence is TGTGCCAGCTGCCCAGACAGAGGGTATGGCTACACCTTC. Protein: CASCPDRGYGYTF.

The chain employs TRBV7-2 and TRBJ2-1; 10 bases match TRBD2. The J segment lost 15 bases and the V segment lost 1 base, leaving 6 bases of the junction unmatched. The CDR3 has 13 residues. CDR1 and CDR2 (germline): SGHTA, FQGNSA. Written as DNA, the CDR3 is TGTGCCAGCAGCTTAGGTAGTAGCGGGGGGCTGTTCTTC. This translates into CASSLGSSGGLFF.

Points on this clone: An end of the junction differs from the germline gene, which may be a read error. The chain links TRBV30 to TRBJ2-3; no clear D. The CDR3 contains 15 residues. Per germline, CDR1 GTSNPN and CDR2 SVGIG (reference sequence). This chain's CDR3 is CASKYGLEVTDMQYF. The CDR3 DNA is TGTGCCTCGAAATACGGCCTAGAGGTCACAGATATGCAGTATTTT.

This clone has only a few counts. The CDR3 here is CASSLYGENYGYTF. Written as DNA, the CDR3 is TGCGCCAGCAGCTTGTATGGGGAGAACTATGGCTACACCTTC. The genes are TRBV5-1 and TRBJ1-2; no clear D. Germline V gives CDR1 SGHRS, CDR2 YFSETQ. The V and J ends lost 1 base and 2 bases respectively, with 9 bases between them. The CDR3 contains 14 residues.

The chain links TRBV6-5 to TRBJ1-5, with 8 bases aligning to TRBD1. CDR3 length equals 15 residues. Germline V gene lookup returns CDR1 MNHEY and CDR2 SVGAGI. J was trimmed by 2 bases and V by 6 bases; bases with no gene match: 6. The CDR3 bases are TGTGCCAGCAGCCCCCAGGGACAGGGCAATCAGCCCCAGCATTTT. It translates to CASSPQGQGNQPQHF.

This chain links TRBV30 with TRBJ1-1, with TRBD1 as a possible D gene (5 bases). V lost 8 bases to trimming and J lost 6 bases, with 16 bases between them. CDR1 GTSNPN and CDR2 SVGIG come from the germline V gene (reference sequence). The CDR3 extends over 12 amino acids. CDR3 sequence: CAGRDGVAEAFF. CDR3 nucleotide sequence: TGTGCCGGCAGGGACGGTGTCGCTGAAGCTTTCTTT.

The chain employs TRBV9 and TRBJ1-2, with TRBD1 matching over 7 bases. Germline CDR1 SGDLS, CDR2 YYNGEE. The CDR3 length is 15 residues. V was clipped by 3 bases and J by 4 bases; unmatched bases: 9. The CDR3 nucleotides are TGTGCCAGCAGCGCTCGACAGGGAGGTTTCTATGGCTACACCTTC. Protein: CASSARQGGFYGYTF.

V usage is TRBV6-5 and J usage is TRBJ1-6; D is perhaps TRBD1 (5 bases). CDR1 and CDR2 (germline): MNHEY, SVGAGI. Trimming shortened V by 5 bases and J by 9 bases, and 17 bases separated the two germline ends. The CDR3 has 15 amino acids. The CDR3 coding sequence is TGTGCCAGCAGTCAACAGCGGGACGGTAGTTCACCCCTCCACTTT. Translated, it gives CASSQQRDGSSPLHF.

This clone was observed a few times. This chain joins TRBV5-6 and TRBJ1-6; TRBD1 might be the D (5 bases). Germline V gene data show CDR1 as SGHDT and CDR2 as YYEEEE. The CDR3 totals 15 residues. V was pared by 0 bases and J by 7 bases, with 11 bases between. The CDR3 nucleotides read TGTGCCAGCAGCTTGGATGGCAGGGCGAATTCACCCCTCCACTTT. Residues: CASSLDGRANSPLHF.

This clone was counted a few times. The chain carries TRBV14 and TRBJ2-1; D is uncertain. Germline V gene data show CDR1 as SGHDN and CDR2 as FVKESK. V lost 3 bases and J 0 bases, leaving 9 bases between the germline ends. The CDR3 loop spans 15 amino acids. The CDR3 is CASSQGTDSYNEQFF. The CDR3 DNA sequence: TGTGCCAGCAGCCAGGGAACTGACTCCTACAATGAGCAGTTCTTC.

The V gene is TRBV7-9, the J gene TRBJ2-5; TRBD1 might be the D (5 bases). The CDR3 extends over 14 amino acids. The ends were cut back, 5 bases at V and 4 bases at J, with 14 bases in the middle. Germline loops: CDR1 SEHNR, CDR2 FQNEAQ (reference sequence). The CDR3 nucleotides are TGTGCCAGCAGCCCGCGCCCCACAGGAGAGACCCAGTACTTC. Amino acids: CASSPRPTGETQYF.